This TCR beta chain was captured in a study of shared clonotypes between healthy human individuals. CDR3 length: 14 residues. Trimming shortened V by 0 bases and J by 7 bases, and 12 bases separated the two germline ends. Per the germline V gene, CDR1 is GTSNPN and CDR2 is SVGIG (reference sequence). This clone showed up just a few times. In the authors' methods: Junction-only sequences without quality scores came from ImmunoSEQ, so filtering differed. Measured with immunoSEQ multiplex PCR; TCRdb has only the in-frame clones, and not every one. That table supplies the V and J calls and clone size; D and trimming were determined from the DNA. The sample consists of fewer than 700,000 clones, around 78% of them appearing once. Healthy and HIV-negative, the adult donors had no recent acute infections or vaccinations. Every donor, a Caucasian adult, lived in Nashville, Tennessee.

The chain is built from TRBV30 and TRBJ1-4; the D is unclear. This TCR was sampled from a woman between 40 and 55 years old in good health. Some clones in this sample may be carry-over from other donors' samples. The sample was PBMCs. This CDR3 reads CAWSVTDDGEKLFF. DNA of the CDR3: TGTGCCTGGAGTGTAACCGATGACGGTGAAAAACTGTTTTTT.